This TCR beta chain is from a study of shared clonotypes between healthy human individuals. Per germline, CDR1 MNHNY and CDR2 SVGAGI (reference sequence). The CDR3 has 12 amino acids. V was pared by 7 bases and J by 6 bases, with 4 bases of the junction left unmatched. This clone was recorded a few times. Antigen: not known. Study-level results: Clonotype sharing among donors, it was expected, would be affected by sequencing depth.

Deep-level assay runs were performed. Profiling relied on immunoSEQ multiplex PCR, and the TCRdb table lists in-frame clones only, not all of them. The sample consists of approximately 500,000 clones, 70% to 80% of them appearing once. This chain connects TRBV6-6 to TRBJ1-1, with 8 bases lining up with TRBD1. This TCR came from a woman between 35 and 50 years old in good health. Some clones in this sample may be carry-over from other donors' samples. Sequencing used PBMCs. For the CDR3, the DNA is TGTGCCAGCACTCTACAGGGGGCTGAAGCTTTCTTT. Protein: CASTLQGAEAFF.